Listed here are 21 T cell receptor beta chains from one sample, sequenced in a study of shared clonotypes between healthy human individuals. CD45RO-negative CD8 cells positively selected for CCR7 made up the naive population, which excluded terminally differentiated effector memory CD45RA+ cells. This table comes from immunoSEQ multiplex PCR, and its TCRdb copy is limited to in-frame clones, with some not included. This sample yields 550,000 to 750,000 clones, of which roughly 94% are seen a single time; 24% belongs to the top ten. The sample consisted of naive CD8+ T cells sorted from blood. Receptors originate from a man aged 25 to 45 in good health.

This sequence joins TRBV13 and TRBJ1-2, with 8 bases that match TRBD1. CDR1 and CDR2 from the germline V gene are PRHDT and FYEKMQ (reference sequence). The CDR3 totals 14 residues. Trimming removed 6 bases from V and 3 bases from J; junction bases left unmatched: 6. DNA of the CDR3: TGTGCCAGCAGTTCAGACAGGGGTTACTATGGCTACACCTTC. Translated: CASSSDRGYYGYTF.

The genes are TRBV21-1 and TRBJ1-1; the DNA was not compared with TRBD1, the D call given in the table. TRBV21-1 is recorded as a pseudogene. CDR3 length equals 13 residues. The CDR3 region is CASVTGAGTEAFF. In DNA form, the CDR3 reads TGTGCCAGCGTGACAGGGGCAGGTACTGAAGCTTTCTTT.

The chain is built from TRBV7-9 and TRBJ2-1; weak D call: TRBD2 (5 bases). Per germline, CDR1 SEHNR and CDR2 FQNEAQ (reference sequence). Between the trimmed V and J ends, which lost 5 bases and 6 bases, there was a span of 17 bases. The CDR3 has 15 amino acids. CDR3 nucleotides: TGTGCCAGCAGCCCAGGCACTAGTAGGTTCAATGAGCAGTTCTTC. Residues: CASSPGTSRFNEQFF.

CDR3 nucleotides: TGTGCCAGCGGGCAGACGAACACCGGGGAGCTGTTTTTT. Its translation: CASGQTNTGELFF. The J gene is TRBJ2-2, the V gene TRBV7-9, with no clear D. CDR1 SEHNR and CDR2 FQNEAQ come from the germline V gene (reference sequence). The germline V and J ends were trimmed by 8 bases and 0 bases, with 7 bases remaining between them. The CDR3 sequence is 13 residues long.

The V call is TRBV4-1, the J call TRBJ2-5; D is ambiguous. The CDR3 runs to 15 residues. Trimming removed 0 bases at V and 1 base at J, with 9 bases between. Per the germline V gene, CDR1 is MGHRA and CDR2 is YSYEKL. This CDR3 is CASSQDPGSQETQYF. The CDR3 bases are TGCGCCAGCAGCCAAGATCCGGGCAGCCAAGAGACCCAGTACTTC.

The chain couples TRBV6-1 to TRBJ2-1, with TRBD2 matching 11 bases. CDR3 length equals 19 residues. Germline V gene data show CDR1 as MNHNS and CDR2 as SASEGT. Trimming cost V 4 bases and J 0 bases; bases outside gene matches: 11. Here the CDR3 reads CASSGTGLAALNSYNEQFF. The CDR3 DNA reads TGTGCCAGCAGTGGTACGGGACTAGCGGCCCTTAACTCCTACAATGAGCAGTTCTTC.

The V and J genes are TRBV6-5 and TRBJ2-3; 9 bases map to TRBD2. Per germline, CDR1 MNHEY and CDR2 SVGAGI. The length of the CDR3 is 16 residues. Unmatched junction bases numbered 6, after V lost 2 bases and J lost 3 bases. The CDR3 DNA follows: TGTGCCAGCAGTTACGATCCTAGCGGGATAACAGATACGCAGTATTTT. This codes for CASSYDPSGITDTQYF.

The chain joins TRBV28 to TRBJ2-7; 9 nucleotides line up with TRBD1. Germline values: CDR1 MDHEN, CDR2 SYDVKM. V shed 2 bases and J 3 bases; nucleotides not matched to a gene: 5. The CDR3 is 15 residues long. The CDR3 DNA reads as TGTGCCAGCAGTTTAACGGGGGACAGGGACTACGAGCAGTACTTC. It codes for CASSLTGDRDYEQYF.

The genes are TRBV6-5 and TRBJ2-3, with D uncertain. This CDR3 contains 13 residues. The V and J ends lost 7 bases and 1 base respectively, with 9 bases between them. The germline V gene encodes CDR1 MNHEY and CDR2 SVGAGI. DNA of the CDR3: TGTGCCAGCATCATACCCGGCACAGATACGCAGTATTTT. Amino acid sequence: CASIIPGTDTQYF.

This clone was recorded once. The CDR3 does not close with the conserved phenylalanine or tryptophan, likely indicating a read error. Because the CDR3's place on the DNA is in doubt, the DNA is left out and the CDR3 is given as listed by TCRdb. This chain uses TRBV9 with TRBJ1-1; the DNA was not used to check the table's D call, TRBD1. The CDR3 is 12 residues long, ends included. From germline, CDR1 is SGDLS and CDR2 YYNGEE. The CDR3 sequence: CASSEWGPEVVV.

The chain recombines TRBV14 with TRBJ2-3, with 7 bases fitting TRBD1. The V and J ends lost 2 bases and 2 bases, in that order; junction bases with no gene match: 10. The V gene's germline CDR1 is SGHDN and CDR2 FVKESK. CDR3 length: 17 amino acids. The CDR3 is CASSQTSGTAFTDTQYF. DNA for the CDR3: TGTGCCAGCAGCCAAACCTCCGGGACAGCTTTCACAGATACGCAGTATTTT. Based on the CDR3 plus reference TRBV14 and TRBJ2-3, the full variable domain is EAGVTQFPSHSVIEKGQTVTLRCDPISGHDNLYWYRRVMGKEIKFLLHFVKESKQDESGMPNNRFLAERTGGTYSTLKVQPAELEDSGVYFCASSQTSGTAFTDTQYFGPGTRLTVL.

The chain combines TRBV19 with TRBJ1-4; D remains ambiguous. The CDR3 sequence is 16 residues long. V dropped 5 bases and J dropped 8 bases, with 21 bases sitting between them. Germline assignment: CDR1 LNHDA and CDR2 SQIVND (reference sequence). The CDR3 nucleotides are TGTGCCAGTAGTGCCACCCCGGACTCCCGTCGGGAAAAACTGTTTTTT. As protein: CASSATPDSRREKLFF.

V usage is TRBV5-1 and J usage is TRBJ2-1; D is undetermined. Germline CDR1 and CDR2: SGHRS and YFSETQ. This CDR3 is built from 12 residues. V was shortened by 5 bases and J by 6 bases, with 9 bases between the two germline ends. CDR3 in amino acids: CASSYIVNEQFF. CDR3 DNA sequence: TGCGCCAGCAGTTACATAGTCAATGAGCAGTTCTTC.

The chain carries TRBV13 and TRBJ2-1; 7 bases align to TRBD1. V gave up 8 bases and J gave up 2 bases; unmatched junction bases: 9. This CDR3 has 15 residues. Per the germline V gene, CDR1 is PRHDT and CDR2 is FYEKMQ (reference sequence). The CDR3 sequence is CASQHRQGAYNEQFF. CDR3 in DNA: TGTGCCAGCCAACATAGACAGGGAGCCTACAATGAGCAGTTCTTC.

The DNA for the CDR3 is TGTGCCAGTAGTATGGGGGCAGGGCTATTAAGCACTGAAGCTTTCTTT. Its protein is CASSMGAGLLSTEAFF. This chain joins TRBV19 and TRBJ1-1; maybe TRBD1 (6 bases). V lost 3 bases and J lost 4, with 18 bases in between. Germline V gene data show CDR1 as LNHDA and CDR2 as SQIVND (reference sequence). This CDR3 has 16 amino acids.

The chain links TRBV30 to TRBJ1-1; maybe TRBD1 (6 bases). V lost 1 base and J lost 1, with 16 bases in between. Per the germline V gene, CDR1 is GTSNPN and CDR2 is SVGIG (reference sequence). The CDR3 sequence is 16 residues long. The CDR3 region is CAWSAEQGPRNTEAFF. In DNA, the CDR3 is TGTGCCTGGAGTGCCGAACAGGGTCCAAGGAACACTGAAGCTTTCTTT.

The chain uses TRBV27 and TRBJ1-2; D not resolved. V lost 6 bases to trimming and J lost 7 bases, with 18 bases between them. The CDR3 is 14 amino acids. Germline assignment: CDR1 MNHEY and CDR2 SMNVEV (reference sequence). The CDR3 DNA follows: TGTGCCAGCAGCAACAACCTCATCAGCAGTGGCTACACCTTC. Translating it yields CASSNNLISSGYTF.

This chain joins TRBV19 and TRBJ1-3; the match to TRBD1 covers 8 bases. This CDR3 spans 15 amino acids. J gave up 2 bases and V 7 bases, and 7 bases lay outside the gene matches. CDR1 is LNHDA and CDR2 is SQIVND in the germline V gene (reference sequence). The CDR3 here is CASKGTGIAGNTIYF. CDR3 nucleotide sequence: TGTGCCAGTAAGGGGACAGGTATAGCTGGAAACACCATATATTTT.

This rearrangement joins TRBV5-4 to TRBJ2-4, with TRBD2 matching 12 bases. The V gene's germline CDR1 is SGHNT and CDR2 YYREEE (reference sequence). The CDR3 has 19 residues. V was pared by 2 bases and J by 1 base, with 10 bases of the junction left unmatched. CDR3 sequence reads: CASSLRRTSGIGAKNIQYF. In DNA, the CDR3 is TGTGCCAGCAGCTTAAGAAGGACTAGCGGGATTGGTGCCAAAAACATTCAGTACTTC.

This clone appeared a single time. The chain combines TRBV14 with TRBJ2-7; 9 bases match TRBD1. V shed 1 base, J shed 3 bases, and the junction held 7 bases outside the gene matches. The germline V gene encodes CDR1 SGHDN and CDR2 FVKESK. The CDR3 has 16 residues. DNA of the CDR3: TGTGCCAGCAGCCAAGCAAGGACAGGGGAATACTACGAGCAGTACTTC. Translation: CASSQARTGEYYEQYF.

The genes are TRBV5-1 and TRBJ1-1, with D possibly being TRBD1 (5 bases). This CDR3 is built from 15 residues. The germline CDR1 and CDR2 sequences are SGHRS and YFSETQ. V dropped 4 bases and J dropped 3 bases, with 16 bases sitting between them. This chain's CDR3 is CASSPMPKGDTEAFF. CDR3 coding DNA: TGCGCCAGCAGCCCCATGCCCAAAGGGGACACTGAAGCTTTCTTT. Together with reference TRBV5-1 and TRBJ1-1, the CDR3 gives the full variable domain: KAGVTQTPRYLIKTRGQQVTLSCSPISGHRSVSWYQQTPGQGLQFLFEYFSETQRNKGNFPGRFSGRQFSNSRSEMNVSTLELGDSALYLCASSPMPKGDTEAFFGQGTRLTVV.